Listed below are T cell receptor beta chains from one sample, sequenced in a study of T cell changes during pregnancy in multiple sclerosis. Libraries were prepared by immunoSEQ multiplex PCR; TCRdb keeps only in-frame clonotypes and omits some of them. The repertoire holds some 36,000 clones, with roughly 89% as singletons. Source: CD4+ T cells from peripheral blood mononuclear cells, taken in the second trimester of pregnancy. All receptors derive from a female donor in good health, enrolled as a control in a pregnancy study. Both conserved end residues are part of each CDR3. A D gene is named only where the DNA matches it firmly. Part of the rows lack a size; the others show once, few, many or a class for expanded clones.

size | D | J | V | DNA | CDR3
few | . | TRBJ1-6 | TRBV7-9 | TGTGCCAGCAGCTCTACAGGGAGTGGAAATTCACCCCTCCACTTT | CASSSTGSGNSPLHF
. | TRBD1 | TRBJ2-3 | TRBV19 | TGTGCCAGTAGTATGGGATACGCCGGGACAGGGAGAGATACGCAGTATTTT | CASSMGYAGTGRDTQYF
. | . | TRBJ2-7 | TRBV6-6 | TGTGCCAGCACCGCGACAGGAGGCTCCTACGAGCAGTACTTC | CASTATGGSYEQYF
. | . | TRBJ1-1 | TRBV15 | TGTGCCACCAGCAGATACCACAACATGAACACTGAAGCTTTCTTT | CATSRYHNMNTEAFF
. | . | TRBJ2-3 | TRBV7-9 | TGCGCCAGCAGCTTAGGCAGCCAGGGTGCGCAGTATTTT | CASSLGSQGAQYF
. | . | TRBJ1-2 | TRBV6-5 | TGTGCCAGCAAGCCGTCGGGGTCGGCCAACTATGGCTACACCTTC | CASKPSGSANYGYTF
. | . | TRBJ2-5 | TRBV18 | TGTGCCAGCTCAGCAATCCAGTCAGAGACCCAGTACTTC | CASSAIQSETQYF
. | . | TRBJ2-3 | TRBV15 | TGTGCCACCAGCAGCCTCCCGGGGGAAACTAGAGTTGATACGCAGTATTTT | CATSSLPGETRVDTQYF
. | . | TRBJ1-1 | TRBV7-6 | TGTGCCAGCAGCGCACAGGGTAGCCCTGAAGCTTTCTTT | CASSAQGSPEAFF
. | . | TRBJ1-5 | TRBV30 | TGTGCCTGGAGTTCAGGGAGCAATCAGCCCCAGCATTTT | CAWSSGSNQPQHF
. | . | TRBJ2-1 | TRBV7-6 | TGTGCCAGCAGCTTGGGGGGTCTGGGTGAGCAGTTCTTC | CASSLGGLGEQFF
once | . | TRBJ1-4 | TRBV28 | TGTGCCAGCAGTCCGACAGGTCCTCTAAGTAATGAAAAACTGTTTTTT | CASSPTGPLSNEKLFF
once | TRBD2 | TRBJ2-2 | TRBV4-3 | TGCGCCAGCAGCCAAGCCGGGGGGGCGAACACCGGGGAGCTGTTTTTT | CASSQAGGANTGELFF
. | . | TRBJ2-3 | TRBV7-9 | TGTGCCAGCAGCCCGGGGAGAGATACGCAGTATTTT | CASSPGRDTQYF
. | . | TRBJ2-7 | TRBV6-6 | TGTGCCAGCACCGCCACTCGGGGGGAGCAGTACTTC | CASTATRGEQYF
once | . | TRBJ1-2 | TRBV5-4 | TGTGCCAGCAGCTCACCTGGCGGCGTATCCGACCTAGGCTACACCTTC | CASSSPGGVSDLGYTF